Shown below are 6 T cell receptor beta chains from a single sample sequenced in a study of beta chain features in type 1 diabetes. Expressed TCRB transcripts got sequenced, as all isolated RNA was reverse transcribed. Clones were sequenced by immunoSEQ multiplex PCR, and TCRdb holds only the in-frame ones, with some missing. The sample gives around 340,000 clones, less than 9.5% of which show up once; around 0.45% is in the top ten. The sequenced sample was central memory CD4+ T cells from blood. These receptors came from a woman under 30 in good health.

As for this clone: Distinct nucleotide sequences in the sample also encode this CDR3. The V call is TRBV9, the J call TRBJ2-7; D remains unclear. The CDR3 covers 14 residues. V was trimmed by 0 bases and J by 1 base, leaving 8 bases between them. CDR1 SGDLS and CDR2 YYNGEE come from the germline V gene. CDR3 DNA: TGTGCCAGCAGCGTAGGAGACCGGTCCTACGAGCAGTACTTC. Its protein is CASSVGDRSYEQYF.

This clone was found many times. The chain uses TRBV7-2 and TRBJ1-4, with D perhaps TRBD1 (6 bases). CDR1 is SGHTA, CDR2 FQGNSA, per germline. This CDR3 comprises 16 residues. V lost 1 base, J lost 2 bases, and 11 bases lay in between. CDR3 loop: CASSLGSGATNEKLFF. The CDR3 DNA follows: TGTGCCAGCAGCTTAGGGTCGGGGGCGACTAATGAAAAACTGTTTTTT.

This clone was recorded many times. This chain links TRBV7-9 with TRBJ1-2, with TRBD1 identical over 7 bases. The germline V gene encodes CDR1 SEHNR and CDR2 FQNEAQ (reference sequence). V dropped 4 bases and J dropped 5; count of bases not matched to a gene: 4. This CDR3 spans 13 amino acids. The CDR3 loop reads CASSSTGEYGYTF. CDR3 nucleotide sequence: TGTGCCAGCAGCTCCACAGGGGAGTATGGCTACACCTTC. Together with reference TRBV7-9 and TRBJ1-2, the CDR3 gives the full variable domain: DTGVSQNPRHKITKRGQNVTFRCDPISEHNRLYWYRQTLGQGPEFLTYFQNEAQLEKSRLLSDRFSAERPKGSFSTLEIQRTEQGDSAMYLCASSSTGEYGYTFGSGTRLTVV.

This clone showed up just a few times. This same CDR3 is encoded by further DNA sequences in the sample. This sequence joins TRBV7-9 and TRBJ2-3; D uncertain. The CDR3 sequence is 14 residues long. The germline CDR1 and CDR2 sequences are SEHNR and FQNEAQ (reference sequence). V gave up 3 bases and J gave up 1 base, with 8 bases separating them. CDR3 sequence (DNA): TGTGCCAGCAGCTTGGGGTCAGGCACAGATACGCAGTATTTT. Translating it yields CASSLGSGTDTQYF.

This rearrangement joins TRBV19 to TRBJ2-2; D is perhaps TRBD2 (5 bases). Germline V gene data show CDR1 as LNHDA and CDR2 as SQIVND (reference sequence). V gave up 4 bases and J gave up 1 base, with 10 bases separating them. The CDR3 length is 15 residues. CDR3: CASSNLAGNTGELFF. The CDR3 DNA is TGTGCCAGTAGTAACCTAGCTGGGAACACCGGGGAGCTGTTTTTT.

On this clone: It may be a read error: a sequence one base away is much more abundant. The CDR3 loop is CASSLNFLNEQFF. The DNA for the CDR3 is TGTGCCAGCAGCTTAAATTTCCTCAATGAGCAGTTCTTC. The chain links TRBV11-3 to TRBJ2-1; D ambiguous. Per the germline V gene, CDR1 is SGHNT and CDR2 is YENEEA. The CDR3 has 13 residues. Trimming took off 2 bases at V and 6 bases at J, with 8 bases between the two ends.